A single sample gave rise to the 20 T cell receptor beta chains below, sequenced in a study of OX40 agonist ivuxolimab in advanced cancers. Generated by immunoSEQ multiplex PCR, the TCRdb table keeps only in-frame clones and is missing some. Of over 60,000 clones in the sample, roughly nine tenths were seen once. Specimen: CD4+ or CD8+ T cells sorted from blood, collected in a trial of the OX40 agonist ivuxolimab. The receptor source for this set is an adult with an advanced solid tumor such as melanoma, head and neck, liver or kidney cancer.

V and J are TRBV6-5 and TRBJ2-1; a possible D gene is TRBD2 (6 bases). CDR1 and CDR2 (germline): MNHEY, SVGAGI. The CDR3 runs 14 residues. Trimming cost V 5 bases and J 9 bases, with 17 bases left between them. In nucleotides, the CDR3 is TGTGCCAGCAGTCCGGCGGGGTTTAGGTCTGAGCAGTTCTTC. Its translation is CASSPAGFRSEQFF.

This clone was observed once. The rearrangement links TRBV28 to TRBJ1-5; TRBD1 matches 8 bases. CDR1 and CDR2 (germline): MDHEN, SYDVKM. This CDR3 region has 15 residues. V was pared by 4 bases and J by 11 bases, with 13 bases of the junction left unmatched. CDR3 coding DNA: TGTGCCAGCAGTTATTGGACAGGGACCGGGGAAGCCCAGCATTTT. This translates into CASSYWTGTGEAQHF.

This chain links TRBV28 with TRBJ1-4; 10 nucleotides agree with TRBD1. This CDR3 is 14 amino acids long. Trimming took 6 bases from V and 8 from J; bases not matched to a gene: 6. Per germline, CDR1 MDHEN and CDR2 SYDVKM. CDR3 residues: CASSSGTGEEKLFF. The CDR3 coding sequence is TGTGCCAGCAGCTCCGGGACAGGGGAGGAAAAACTGTTTTTT.

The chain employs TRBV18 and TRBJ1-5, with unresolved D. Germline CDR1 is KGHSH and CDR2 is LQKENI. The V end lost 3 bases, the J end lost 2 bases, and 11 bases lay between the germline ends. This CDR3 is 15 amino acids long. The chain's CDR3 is CASSPREGGNQPQHF. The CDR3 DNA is TGTGCCAGCTCACCGCGAGAAGGTGGCAATCAGCCCCAGCATTTT.

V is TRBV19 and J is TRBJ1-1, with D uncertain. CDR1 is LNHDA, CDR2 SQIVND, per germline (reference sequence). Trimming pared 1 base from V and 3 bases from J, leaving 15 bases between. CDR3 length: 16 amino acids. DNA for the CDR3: TGTGCCAGTAGTATAGGTTCCCATTATGGTGACACTGAAGCTTTCTTT. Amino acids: CASSIGSHYGDTEAFF.

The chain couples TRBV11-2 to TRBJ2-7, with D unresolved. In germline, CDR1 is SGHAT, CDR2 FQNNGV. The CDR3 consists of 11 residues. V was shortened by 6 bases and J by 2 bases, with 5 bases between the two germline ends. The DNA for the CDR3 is TGTGCCAGCAGTTCCCCCTACGAGCAGTACTTC. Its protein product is CASSSPYEQYF.

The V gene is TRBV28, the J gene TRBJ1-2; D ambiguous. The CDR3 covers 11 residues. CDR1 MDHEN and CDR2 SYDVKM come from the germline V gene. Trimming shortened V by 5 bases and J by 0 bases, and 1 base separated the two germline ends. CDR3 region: CASSTNYGYTF. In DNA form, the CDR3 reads TGTGCCAGCAGTACTAACTATGGCTACACCTTC.

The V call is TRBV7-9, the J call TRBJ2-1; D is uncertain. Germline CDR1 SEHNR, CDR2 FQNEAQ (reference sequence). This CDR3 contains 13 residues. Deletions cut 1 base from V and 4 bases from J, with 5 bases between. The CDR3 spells CASSLVEYNEQFF. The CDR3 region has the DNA TGTGCCAGCAGCTTAGTTGAATACAATGAGCAGTTCTTC.

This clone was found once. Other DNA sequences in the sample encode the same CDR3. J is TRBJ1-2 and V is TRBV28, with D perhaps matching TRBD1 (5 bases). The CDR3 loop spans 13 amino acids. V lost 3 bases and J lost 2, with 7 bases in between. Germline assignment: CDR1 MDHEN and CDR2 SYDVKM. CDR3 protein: CASSLGGNYGYTF. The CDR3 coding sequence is TGTGCCAGCAGTTTGGGGGGGAACTATGGCTACACCTTC.

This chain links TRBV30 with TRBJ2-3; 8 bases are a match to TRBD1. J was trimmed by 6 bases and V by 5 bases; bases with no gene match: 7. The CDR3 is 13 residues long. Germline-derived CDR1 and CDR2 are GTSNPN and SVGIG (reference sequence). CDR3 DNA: TGTGCCTGGGGACAGGGATGGACCGATACGCAGTATTTT. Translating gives CAWGQGWTDTQYF. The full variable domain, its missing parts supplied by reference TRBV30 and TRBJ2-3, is SQTIHQWPATLVQPVGSPLSLECTVEGTSNPNLYWYRQAAGRGLQLLFYSVGIGQISSEVPQNLSASRPQDRQFILSSKKLLLSDSGFYLCAWGQGWTDTQYFGPGTRLTVL.

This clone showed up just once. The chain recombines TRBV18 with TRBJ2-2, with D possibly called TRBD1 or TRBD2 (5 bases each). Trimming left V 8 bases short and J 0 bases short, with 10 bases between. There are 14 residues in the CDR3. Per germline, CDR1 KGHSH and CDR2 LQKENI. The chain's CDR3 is CASTGTANTGELFF. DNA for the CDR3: TGTGCCAGCACCGGGACGGCGAACACCGGGGAGCTGTTTTTT.

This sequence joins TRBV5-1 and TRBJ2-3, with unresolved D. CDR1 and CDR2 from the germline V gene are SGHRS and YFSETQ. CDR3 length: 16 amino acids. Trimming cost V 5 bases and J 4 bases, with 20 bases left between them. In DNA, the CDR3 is TGCGCCAGCAGACCGGGTAACTCAGAGTGGCCAGATACGCAGTATTTT. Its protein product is CASRPGNSEWPDTQYF.

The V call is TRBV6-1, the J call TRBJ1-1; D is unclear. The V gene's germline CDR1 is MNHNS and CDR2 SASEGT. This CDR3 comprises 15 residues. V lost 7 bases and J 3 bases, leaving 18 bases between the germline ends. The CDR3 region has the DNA TGTGCCAGCATTCGGTTTTTCTACGGTGACACTGAAGCTTTCTTT. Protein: CASIRFFYGDTEAFF.

The CDR3 nucleotides read TGTGCCAGCAGCCACGAGCGGGGGGGCCTAACAGATACGCAGTATTTT. It specifies CASSHERGGLTDTQYF. The V call is TRBV27, the J call TRBJ2-3; TRBD2 agrees at 10 bases. The CDR3 runs to 16 residues. Germline V gene sequence: CDR1 MNHEY, CDR2 SMNVEV (reference sequence). The trim removed 6 bases at V and 3 bases at J, leaving 9 bases unmatched.

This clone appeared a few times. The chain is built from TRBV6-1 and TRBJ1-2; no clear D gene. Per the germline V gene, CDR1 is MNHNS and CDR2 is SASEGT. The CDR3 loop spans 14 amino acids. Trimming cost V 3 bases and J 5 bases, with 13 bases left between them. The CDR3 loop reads CASSDLYIGYGYTF. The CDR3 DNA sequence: TGTGCCAGCAGTGATTTATACATTGGATATGGCTACACCTTC.

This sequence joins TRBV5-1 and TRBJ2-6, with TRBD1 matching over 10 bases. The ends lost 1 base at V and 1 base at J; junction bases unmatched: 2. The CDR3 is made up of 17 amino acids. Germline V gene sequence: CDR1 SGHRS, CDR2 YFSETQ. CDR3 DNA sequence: TGCGCCAGCAGCTTGCGGGGACAGGGGTCTGGGGCCAACGTCCTGACTTTC. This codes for CASSLRGQGSGANVLTF.

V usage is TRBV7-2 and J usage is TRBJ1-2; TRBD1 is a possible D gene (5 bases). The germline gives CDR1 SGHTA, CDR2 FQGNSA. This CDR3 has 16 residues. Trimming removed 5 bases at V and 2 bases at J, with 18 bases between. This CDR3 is CASSPDGGRVNYGYTF. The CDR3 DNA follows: TGTGCCAGCAGCCCCGACGGTGGCAGGGTGAACTATGGCTACACCTTC.

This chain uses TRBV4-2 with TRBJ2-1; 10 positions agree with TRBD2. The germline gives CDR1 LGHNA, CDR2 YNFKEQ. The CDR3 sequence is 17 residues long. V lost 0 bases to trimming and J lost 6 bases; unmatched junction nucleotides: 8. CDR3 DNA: TGTGCCAGCAGCCAAGATAATAGCGGGGGGTTTCTCAATGAGCAGTTCTTC. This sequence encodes CASSQDNSGGFLNEQFF.

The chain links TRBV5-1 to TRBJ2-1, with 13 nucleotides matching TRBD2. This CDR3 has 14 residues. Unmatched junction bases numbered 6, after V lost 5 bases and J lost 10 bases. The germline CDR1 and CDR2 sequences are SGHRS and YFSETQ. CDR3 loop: CASSTGLAGEEQFF. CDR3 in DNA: TGCGCCAGCAGTACCGGACTAGCGGGAGAGGAGCAGTTCTTC. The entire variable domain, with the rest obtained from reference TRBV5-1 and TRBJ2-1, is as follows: KAGVTQTPRYLIKTRGQQVTLSCSPISGHRSVSWYQQTPGQGLQFLFEYFSETQRNKGNFPGRFSGRQFSNSRSEMNVSTLELGDSALYLCASSTGLAGEEQFFGPGTRLTVL.

CDR3 protein: CASSTKGLTTYNEQFF. The CDR3 DNA sequence: TGTGCCAGCAGTACGAAGGGACTAACTACCTACAATGAGCAGTTCTTC. V is TRBV6-6 and J is TRBJ2-1; 7 positions agree with TRBD2. CDR3 length: 16 amino acids. Per germline, CDR1 MNHNY and CDR2 SVGAGI (reference sequence). V shed 5 bases and J 2 bases; nucleotides not matched to a gene: 9.